This TCR beta chain was identified during a study of cytomegalovirus exposure and HLA in healthy donors. Study findings and constraints: When the data were analyzed later, several of the most significant clusters appeared to be linked to common viral pathogens. Accurate HLA-A and HLA-B prediction from TCR beta sequences was reported for most subjects. Reported results showed that the classifier diagnosed cytomegalovirus status with high specificity and sensitivity.

This CDR3 is 15 amino acids long. Germline-derived CDR1 and CDR2 are LGHNA and YNFKEQ. V lost 4 bases to trimming and J lost 4 bases, with 16 bases between them. A multiplex PCR was run with 60 Vbeta primers and 13 Jbeta primers. Sequencing was performed with immunoSEQ multiplex PCR; in TCRdb, only in-frame clones are kept and a portion is missing. The table shows roughly 100,000 clones, with 75% to 85% occurring only once. This clone has only a few counts. Antigen: not known. Sequenced material: PBMCs. The chain employs TRBV4-2 and TRBJ1-1, with a possible D match to TRBD1 (6 bases). The receptor was isolated from a man aged 25-40 years in good health and CMV-seronegative. CDR3 coding DNA: TGTGCCAGCAGCCCCCTACAGGGCACTGGCACTGAAGCTTTCTTT. This translates into CASSPLQGTGTEAFF.